A selection of T cell receptor beta chains follows, all from one sample in a study of shared clonotypes between healthy human individuals. The protocol was immunoSEQ multiplex PCR, while the TCRdb copy is restricted to in-frame clones and leaves out a portion. Of about 980,000 clones listed, about 80% are singletons. The sequenced sample consisted of memory CD4+ T cells sorted from blood. The receptor source for this set is a young man in good health. The CDR3 runs from the conserved cysteine through the conserved F or W. A D gene is named only where the DNA matches it firmly. Clone sizes are given selectively: once, few, many, or a class where the clone is expanded.

J: TRBJ2-7
size: -
D: TRBD1
V: TRBV10-2
DNA: TGCGCCAGCAATGGACAGGGGAACTACGAGCAGTACTTC
CDR3: CASNGQGNYEQYF

J: TRBJ1-3
size: -
D: TRBD1
V: TRBV6-6
DNA: TGTGCCAGCAGCCAGGGGGCCCCCGAAAACACCATATATTTT
CDR3: CASSQGAPENTIYF

J: TRBJ2-1
size: -
D: TRBD2
V: TRBV2
DNA: TGTGCCAGCAGTTTAGCGGGGGGGACCCACAATGAGCAGTTCTTC
CDR3: CASSLAGGTHNEQFF

J: TRBJ2-7
size: -
D: -
V: TRBV18
DNA: TGTGCCAGCTCACCTCCCCCAAGGGGGAGGAACGAGCAGTACTTC
CDR3: CASSPPPRGRNEQYF

J: TRBJ2-5
size: few
D: TRBD2
V: TRBV30
DNA: TGTGCCCGAGGGGCAGGAGGGTCCCTAGCGGGAGTGGAGACCCAGTACTTC
CDR3: CARGAGGSLAGVETQYF

J: TRBJ1-5
size: -
D: -
V: TRBV7-2
DNA: TGTGCCAGCAGCTTAGCCCCTGGGGCGGGGCCTCAGCCCCAGCATTTT
CDR3: CASSLAPGAGPQPQHF

J: TRBJ2-5
size: -
D: -
V: TRBV25-1
DNA: TGTGCCAGCAGTGGTACGCAAGAGACCCAGTACTTC
CDR3: CASSGTQETQYF

J: TRBJ2-7
size: -
D: -
V: TRBV5-4
DNA: TGTGCCAGCAGCCCGAGCCAGGGTCGGGGCTACGAGCAGTACTTC
CDR3: CASSPSQGRGYEQYF

J: TRBJ2-2
size: once
D: TRBD2
V: TRBV5-4
DNA: TGTGCCAGCAGCTTTGGCTCGACTAGCGGGAGTGCGAACACCGGGGAGCTGTTTTTT
CDR3: CASSFGSTSGSANTGELFF

J: TRBJ2-3
size: -
D: TRBD1
V: TRBV7-2
DNA: TGTGCCAGCAGCCCAGGACAGGCAACAGATACGCAGTATTTT
CDR3: CASSPGQATDTQYF

J: TRBJ1-5
size: -
D: -
V: TRBV18
DNA: TGTGCCAGCTCACCGGAGGACAGATCGGACAATCAGCCCCAGCATTTT
CDR3: CASSPEDRSDNQPQHF

J: TRBJ2-1
size: -
D: TRBD1
V: TRBV7-3
DNA: TGTGCCAGCAGCTCGACAGGGACCCCTTACAATGAGCAGTTCTTC
CDR3: CASSSTGTPYNEQFF

J: TRBJ2-3
size: -
D: TRBD1
V: TRBV6-1
DNA: TGTGCCAGCAGTATGACAGGGGGCGGAGCAGATACGCAGTATTTT
CDR3: CASSMTGGGADTQYF

J: TRBJ1-6
size: many
D: -
V: TRBV28
DNA: TGTGCCAGCCGAACAGGTGAATATAATTCACCCCTCCACTTT
CDR3: CASRTGEYNSPLHF

J: TRBJ1-2
size: -
D: -
V: TRBV19
DNA: TGTGCCAGTACTGGGACGTTTGGGTATGGCTACACCTTC
CDR3: CASTGTFGYGYTF

J: TRBJ2-3
size: -
D: -
V: TRBV11-2
DNA: TGTGCCAGCAGCTTCCAGGGTCAAACAGATACGCAGTATTTT
CDR3: CASSFQGQTDTQYF

J: TRBJ2-1
size: -
D: -
V: TRBV6-5
DNA: TGTGCCAGGAGGGAGTTGCGGGATGAGCAGTTCTTC
CDR3: CARRELRDEQFF

J: TRBJ1-2
size: -
D: TRBD1
V: TRBV19
DNA: TGTGCCAGTAGTACCCAGATAAGCTCGACAGGGGGCTATGGCTACACCTTC
CDR3: CASSTQISSTGGYGYTF

J: TRBJ1-5
size: -
D: -
V: TRBV7-9
DNA: TGTGCCAGCAGCGTTTCAGGGGTGGCTCAGCCCCAGCATTTT
CDR3: CASSVSGVAQPQHF

J: TRBJ2-3
size: many
D: -
V: TRBV30
DNA: TGTGCCTGGAGTCCCCTTTCCACAGATACGCAGTATTTT
CDR3: CAWSPLSTDTQYF

J: TRBJ1-6
size: few
D: -
V: TRBV2
DNA: TGTGCCAGCAATGGGACACCGTATAATTCACCCCTCCACTTT
CDR3: CASNGTPYNSPLHF

J: TRBJ1-4
size: few
D: -
V: TRBV30
DNA: TGTGCCAGGGGGGACTTTAATGAAAAACTGTTTTTT
CDR3: CARGDFNEKLFF